This TCR beta chain was identified in a study of monozygotic twins with cystic fibrosis. General study points: J usage was most co-twin-similar in 8 of 16 pairs, V in 13.

Generated by immunoSEQ multiplex PCR, the TCRdb table keeps only in-frame clones and is missing some. The table records around 12,000 clones, almost 85% of them present only once. A remark on this clone: As yet, its antigen is unknown.

CDR3 length equals 15 residues. Germline lookup yields CDR1 SGHNT and CDR2 YYREEE (reference sequence). Trimming removed 0 bases from V and 0 bases from J, with 9 bases in between. The chain has TRBV5-4 and TRBJ1-1; D uncertain. The TCR was taken from a man aged 18-30 years with cystic fibrosis. What was sequenced was blood. This CDR3 is CASSLAGRMNTEAFF. The CDR3 bases are TGTGCCAGCAGCTTGGCCGGTAGGATGAACACTGAAGCTTTCTTT.